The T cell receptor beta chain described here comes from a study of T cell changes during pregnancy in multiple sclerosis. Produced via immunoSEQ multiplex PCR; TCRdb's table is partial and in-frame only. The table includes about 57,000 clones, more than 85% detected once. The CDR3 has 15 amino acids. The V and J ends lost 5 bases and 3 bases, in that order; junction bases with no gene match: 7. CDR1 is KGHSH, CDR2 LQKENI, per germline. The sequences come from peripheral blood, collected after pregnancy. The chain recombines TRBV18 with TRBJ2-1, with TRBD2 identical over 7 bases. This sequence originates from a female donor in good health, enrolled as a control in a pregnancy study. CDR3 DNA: TGTGCCAGCTCATCCCTTGGCGGGGGCTACAATGAGCAGTTCTTC. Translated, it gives CASSSLGGGYNEQFF.